Listed below are T cell receptor beta chains from one sample, sequenced in a study of blood T cell repertoires in COVID-19. Using immunoSEQ multiplex PCR, the repertoire was profiled, and TCRdb retains in-frame clones only, with some absent. The table has 250,000 to 300,000 clones, 75% to 90% seen once. Sequencing was done on a sample of peripheral blood. The origin of the receptors is a man younger than 45 with active or convalescent COVID-19. Both conserved end residues are part of each CDR3. The D gene is left open where the match is weak. The listing skips clone size in some rows; elsewhere it reads once, few, many or a size class.

abundance,len,v_gene,d_gene,j_gene,CDR3aa,CDR3nt
-,14,TRBV4-2,-,TRBJ2-1,CASSQEIRLPGGFF,TGTGCCAGCAGCCAAGAAATCCGACTCCCCGGCGGGTTCTTC
-,15,TRBV18,-,TRBJ1-2,CASSQDRSSNYGYTF,TGTGCCAGCTCACAAGACAGGTCCTCCAACTATGGCTACACCTTC
-,13,TRBV27,TRBD1,TRBJ1-6,CASSRQGSSPLHF,TGTGCCAGCAGTCGACAGGGTAGTTCACCCCTCCACTTT
-,13,TRBV6-5,-,TRBJ1-1,CASRQLTGPEAFF,TGTGCCAGCAGACAACTCACAGGGCCTGAAGCTTTCTTT
-,13,TRBV29-1,TRBD2,TRBJ2-1,CSVGSGGAGEQFF,TGCAGCGTTGGTAGCGGGGGGGCTGGGGAGCAGTTCTTC
many,16,TRBV19,-,TRBJ1-2,CASSTRTDYSNYGYTF,TGTGCCAGTAGTACCCGGACAGACTACTCAAACTATGGCTACACCTTC
-,13,TRBV12-3/TRBV12-4,TRBD2,TRBJ2-1,CASRGLAIGEQFF,TGTGCCAGCAGGGGACTAGCGATCGGTGAGCAGTTCTTC
-,14,TRBV7-9,TRBD1,TRBJ1-4,CASGSRTGNEKLFF,TGTGCCAGCGGATCTCGGACAGGGAATGAAAAACTGTTTTTT
-,12,TRBV18,-,TRBJ2-7,CASSPDSYEQYF,TGTGCCAGCTCACCGGACAGCTACGAGCAGTACTTC
-,12,TRBV6-5,-,TRBJ2-3,CASRESTDTQYF,TGTGCCAGCAGGGAGTCCACAGATACGCAGTATTTT
once,18,TRBV7-9,TRBD1,TRBJ1-2,CASSARTGQGRSNYGYTF,TGTGCCAGCAGCGCCCGAACGGGACAGGGAAGGAGTAACTATGGCTACACCTTC
-,15,TRBV3-1/TRBV3-2,-,TRBJ2-7,CASSRSSDSGYEQYF,TGTGCCAGCAGCCGGAGCTCGGACAGCGGTTACGAGCAGTACTTC
-,16,TRBV7-3,-,TRBJ2-3,CASSLPLVGATDTQYF,TGTGCCAGCAGCTTACCTTTGGTGGGGGCAACAGATACGCAGTATTTT
once,14,TRBV4-1,-,TRBJ2-3,CASSQISSTDTQYF,TGCGCCAGCAGCCAGATTAGTAGCACAGATACGCAGTATTTT
-,14,TRBV6-5,-,TRBJ1-2,CASSYQGPNYGYTF,TGTGCCAGCAGTTACCAGGGCCCGAACTATGGCTACACCTTC
-,15,TRBV14,-,TRBJ2-7,CASSQWQGSGYEQYF,TGTGCCAGCAGCCAATGGCAGGGCTCCGGCTACGAGCAGTACTTC
-,16,TRBV10-2,TRBD1,TRBJ2-1,CASSEYVGTGGNEQFF,TGCGCCAGCAGTGAATACGTGGGGACAGGGGGCAATGAGCAGTTCTTC
-,16,TRBV18,TRBD1,TRBJ2-7,CASSPTGTGSSYEQYF,TGTGCCAGCTCACCAACCGGGACAGGAAGCTCCTACGAGCAGTACTTC
-,15,TRBV5-1,TRBD2,TRBJ2-3,CASSLSGGLAAAQYF,TGCGCCAGCAGCTTAAGCGGGGGGCTGGCGGCTGCGCAGTATTTT
-,16,TRBV19,TRBD1,TRBJ2-3,CASSIAVTGDADTQYF,TGTGCCAGTAGTATAGCCGTGACAGGGGACGCAGATACGCAGTATTTT
-,14,TRBV6-5,TRBD1,TRBJ2-3,CAIRDRVASDTQYF,TGTGCCATACGGGACAGGGTCGCGTCAGATACGCAGTATTTT
-,15,TRBV30,TRBD1,TRBJ1-1,CAWSADRGVYTEAFF,TGTGCCTGGAGTGCGGACAGGGGAGTCTACACTGAAGCTTTCTTT
-,14,TRBV9,TRBD1,TRBJ1-1,CASSEGTGNTEAFF,TGTGCCAGCAGCGAAGGGACAGGGAACACTGAAGCTTTCTTT
-,17,TRBV7-2,TRBD1,TRBJ1-1,CASSAPRFAGGIPEAFF,TGTGCCAGCAGCGCGCCCCGGTTCGCAGGGGGAATCCCTGAAGCTTTCTTT
-,13,TRBV28,-,TRBJ2-7,CASSYGGTGEQYF,TGTGCCAGCAGTTACGGGGGTACCGGGGAGCAGTACTTC
-,13,TRBV13,-,TRBJ1-2,CASSFWGADGYTF,TGTGCCAGCAGCTTCTGGGGCGCGGATGGCTACACCTTC